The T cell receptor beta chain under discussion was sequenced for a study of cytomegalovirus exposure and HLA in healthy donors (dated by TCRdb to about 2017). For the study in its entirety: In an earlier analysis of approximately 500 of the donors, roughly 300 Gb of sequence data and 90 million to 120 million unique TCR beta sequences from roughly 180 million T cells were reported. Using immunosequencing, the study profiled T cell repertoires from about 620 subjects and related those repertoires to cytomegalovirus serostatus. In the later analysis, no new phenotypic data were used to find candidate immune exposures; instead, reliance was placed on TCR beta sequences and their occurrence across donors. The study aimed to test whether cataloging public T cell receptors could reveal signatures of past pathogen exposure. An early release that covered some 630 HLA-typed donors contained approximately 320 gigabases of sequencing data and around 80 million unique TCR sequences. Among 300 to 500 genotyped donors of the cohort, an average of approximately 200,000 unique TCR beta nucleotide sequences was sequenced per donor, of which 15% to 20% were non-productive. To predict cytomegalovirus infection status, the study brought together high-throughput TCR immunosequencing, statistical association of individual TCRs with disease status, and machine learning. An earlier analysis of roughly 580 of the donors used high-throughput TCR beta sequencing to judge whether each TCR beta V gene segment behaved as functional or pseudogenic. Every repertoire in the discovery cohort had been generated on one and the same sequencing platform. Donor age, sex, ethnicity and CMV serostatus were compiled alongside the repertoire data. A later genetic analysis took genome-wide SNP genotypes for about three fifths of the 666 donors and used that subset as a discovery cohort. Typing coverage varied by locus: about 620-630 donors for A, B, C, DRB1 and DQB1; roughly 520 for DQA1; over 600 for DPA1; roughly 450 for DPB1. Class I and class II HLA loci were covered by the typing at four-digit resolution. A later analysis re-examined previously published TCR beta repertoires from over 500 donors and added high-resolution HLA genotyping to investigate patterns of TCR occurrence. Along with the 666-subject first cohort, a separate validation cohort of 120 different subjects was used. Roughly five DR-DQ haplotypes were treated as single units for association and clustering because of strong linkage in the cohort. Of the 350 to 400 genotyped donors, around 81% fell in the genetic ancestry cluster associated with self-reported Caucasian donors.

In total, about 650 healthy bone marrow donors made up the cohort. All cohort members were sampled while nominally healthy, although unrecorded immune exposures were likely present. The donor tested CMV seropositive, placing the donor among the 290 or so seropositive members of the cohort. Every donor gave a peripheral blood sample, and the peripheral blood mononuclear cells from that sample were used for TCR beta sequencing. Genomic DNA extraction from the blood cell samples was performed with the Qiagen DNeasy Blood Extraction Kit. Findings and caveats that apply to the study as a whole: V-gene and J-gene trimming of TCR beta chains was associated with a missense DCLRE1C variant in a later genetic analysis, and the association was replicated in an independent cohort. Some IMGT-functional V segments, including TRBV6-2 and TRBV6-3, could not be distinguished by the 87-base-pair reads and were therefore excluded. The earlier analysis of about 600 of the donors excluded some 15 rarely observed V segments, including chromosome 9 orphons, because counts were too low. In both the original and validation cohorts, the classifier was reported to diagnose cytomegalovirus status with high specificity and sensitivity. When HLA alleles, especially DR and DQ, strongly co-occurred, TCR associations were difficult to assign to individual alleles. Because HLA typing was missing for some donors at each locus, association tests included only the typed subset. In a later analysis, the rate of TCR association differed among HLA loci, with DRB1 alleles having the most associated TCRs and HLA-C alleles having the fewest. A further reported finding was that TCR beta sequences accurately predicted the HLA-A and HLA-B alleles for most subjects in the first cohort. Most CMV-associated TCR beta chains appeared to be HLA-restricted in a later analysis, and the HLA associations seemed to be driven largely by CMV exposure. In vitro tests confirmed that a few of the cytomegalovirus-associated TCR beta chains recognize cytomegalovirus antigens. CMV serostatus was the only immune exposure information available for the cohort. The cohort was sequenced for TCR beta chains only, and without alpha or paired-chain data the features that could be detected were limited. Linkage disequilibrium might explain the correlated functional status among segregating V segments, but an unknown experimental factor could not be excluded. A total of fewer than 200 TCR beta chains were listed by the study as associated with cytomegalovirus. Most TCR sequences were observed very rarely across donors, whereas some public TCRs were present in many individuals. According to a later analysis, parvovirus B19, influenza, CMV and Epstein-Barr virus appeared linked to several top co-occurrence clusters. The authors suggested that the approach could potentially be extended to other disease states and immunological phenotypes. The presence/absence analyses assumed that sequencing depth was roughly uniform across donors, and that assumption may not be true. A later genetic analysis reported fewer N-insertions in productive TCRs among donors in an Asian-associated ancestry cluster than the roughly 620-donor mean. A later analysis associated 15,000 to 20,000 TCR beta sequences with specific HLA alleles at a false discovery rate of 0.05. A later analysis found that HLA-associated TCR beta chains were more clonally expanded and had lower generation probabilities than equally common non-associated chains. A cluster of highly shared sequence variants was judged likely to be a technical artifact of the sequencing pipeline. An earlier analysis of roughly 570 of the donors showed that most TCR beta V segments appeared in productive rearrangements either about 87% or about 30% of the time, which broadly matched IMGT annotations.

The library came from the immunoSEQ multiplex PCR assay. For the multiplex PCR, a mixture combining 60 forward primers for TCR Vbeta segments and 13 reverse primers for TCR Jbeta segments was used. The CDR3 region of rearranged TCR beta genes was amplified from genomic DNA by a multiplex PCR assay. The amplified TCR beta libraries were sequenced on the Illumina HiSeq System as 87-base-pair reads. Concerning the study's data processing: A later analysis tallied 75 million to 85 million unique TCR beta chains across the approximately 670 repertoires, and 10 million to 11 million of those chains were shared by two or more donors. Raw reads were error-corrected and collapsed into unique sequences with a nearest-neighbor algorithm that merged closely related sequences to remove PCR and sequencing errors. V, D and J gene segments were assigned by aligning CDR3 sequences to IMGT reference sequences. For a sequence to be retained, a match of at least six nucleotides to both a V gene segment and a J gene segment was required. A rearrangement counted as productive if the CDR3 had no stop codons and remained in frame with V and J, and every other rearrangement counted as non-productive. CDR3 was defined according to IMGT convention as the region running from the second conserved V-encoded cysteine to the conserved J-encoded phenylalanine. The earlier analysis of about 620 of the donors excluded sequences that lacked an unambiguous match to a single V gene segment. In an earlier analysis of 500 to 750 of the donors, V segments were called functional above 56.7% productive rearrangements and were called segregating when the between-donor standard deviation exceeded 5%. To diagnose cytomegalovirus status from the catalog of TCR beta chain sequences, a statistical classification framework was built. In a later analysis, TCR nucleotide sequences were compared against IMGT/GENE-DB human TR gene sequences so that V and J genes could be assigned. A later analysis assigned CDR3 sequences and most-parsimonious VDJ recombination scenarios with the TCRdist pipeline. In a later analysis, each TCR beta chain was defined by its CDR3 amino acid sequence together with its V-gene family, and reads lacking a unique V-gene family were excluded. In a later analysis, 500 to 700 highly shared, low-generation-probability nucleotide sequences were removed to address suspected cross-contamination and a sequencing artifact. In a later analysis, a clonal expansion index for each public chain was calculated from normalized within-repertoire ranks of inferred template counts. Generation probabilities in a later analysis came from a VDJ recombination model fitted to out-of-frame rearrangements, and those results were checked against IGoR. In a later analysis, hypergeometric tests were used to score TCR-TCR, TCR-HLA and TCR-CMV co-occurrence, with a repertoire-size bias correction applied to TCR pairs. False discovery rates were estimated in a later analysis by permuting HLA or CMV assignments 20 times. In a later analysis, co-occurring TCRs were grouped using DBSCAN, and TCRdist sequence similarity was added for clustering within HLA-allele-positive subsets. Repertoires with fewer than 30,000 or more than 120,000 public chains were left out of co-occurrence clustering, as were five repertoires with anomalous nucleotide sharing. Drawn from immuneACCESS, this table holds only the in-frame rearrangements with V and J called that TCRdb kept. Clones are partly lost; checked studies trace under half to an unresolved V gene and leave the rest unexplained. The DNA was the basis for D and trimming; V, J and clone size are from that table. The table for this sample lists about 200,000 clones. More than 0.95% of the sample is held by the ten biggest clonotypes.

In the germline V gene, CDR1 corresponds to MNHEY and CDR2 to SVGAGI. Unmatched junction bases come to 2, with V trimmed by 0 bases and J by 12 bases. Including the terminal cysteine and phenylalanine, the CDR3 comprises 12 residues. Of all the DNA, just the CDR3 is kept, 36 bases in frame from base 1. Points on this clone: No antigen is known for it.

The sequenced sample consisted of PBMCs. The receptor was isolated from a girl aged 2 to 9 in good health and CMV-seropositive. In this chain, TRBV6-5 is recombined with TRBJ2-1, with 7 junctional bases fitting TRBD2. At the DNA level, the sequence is TGTGCCAGCAGTTACTCTGGGGGGGGGCAGTTCTTC. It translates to CASSYSGGGQFF.